A selection of T cell receptor beta chains follows, all from one sample in a study of shared clonotypes between healthy human individuals. Repertoires were generated with immunoSEQ multiplex PCR, while TCRdb's copy carries only in-frame clones and drops some. This repertoire shows 2.5 million or so clones, more than 90% found once; its top ten account for 0.13% to 0.15%. Material: naive CD4+ T cells sorted from blood. The receptors were gathered from a man between 18 and 29 years old in good health. CDR3s include the opening cysteine and the closing phenylalanine or tryptophan. The D gene is left open where the match is weak. Not all rows give a size; the values are once, few, many and, for expanded clones, a class.

clone_size: NA; d_call: NA; j_call: TRBJ2-3; v_call: TRBV5-1; cdr3_nt: TGCGCCAGCAGCTTGGCCGAAGTTGATACGCAGTATTTT; cdr3_aa: CASSLAEVDTQYF
clone_size: NA; d_call: NA; j_call: TRBJ2-5; v_call: TRBV12-1; cdr3_nt: TGTGCCAGCAGCTCCCTCCGGGAGACCCAGTACTTC; cdr3_aa: CASSSLRETQYF
clone_size: few; d_call: TRBD1; j_call: TRBJ1-4; v_call: TRBV7-9; cdr3_nt: TGTGCCAGCAGCCCCGAAAGGCCAGGGGGTTCTGGGAAACTGTTTTTT; cdr3_aa: CASSPERPGGSGKLFF
clone_size: NA; d_call: NA; j_call: TRBJ1-5; v_call: TRBV6-6; cdr3_nt: TGTGCCAGCAGTTACTCGACGGCCCCACCCCAGCATTTT; cdr3_aa: CASSYSTAPPQHF
clone_size: NA; d_call: NA; j_call: TRBJ2-1; v_call: TRBV9; cdr3_nt: TGTGCCAGCAGCGCCCGTTACCGGAGTAACGTGGACTCCTACAATGAGCAGTTCTTC; cdr3_aa: CASSARYRSNVDSYNEQFF
clone_size: NA; d_call: TRBD1; j_call: TRBJ2-3; v_call: TRBV11-2; cdr3_nt: TGTGCCAGCAGCTCATACCCTAGGACAGGGATCACAGATACGCAGTATTTT; cdr3_aa: CASSSYPRTGITDTQYF
clone_size: NA; d_call: NA; j_call: TRBJ1-2; v_call: TRBV11-2; cdr3_nt: TGTGCCAGCAGCTCCAACCTTGCCCCCTATGGCTACACCTTC; cdr3_aa: CASSSNLAPYGYTF
clone_size: NA; d_call: TRBD1; j_call: TRBJ1-1; v_call: TRBV5-4; cdr3_nt: TGTGCCAGCAGCAACCGGGACAGGGGGCCTTTCACTGAAGCTTTCTTT; cdr3_aa: CASSNRDRGPFTEAFF
clone_size: NA; d_call: NA; j_call: TRBJ1-1; v_call: TRBV7-2; cdr3_nt: TGTGCCAGCAGCTTCTACAGGGTTATGAACACTGAAGCTTTCTTT; cdr3_aa: CASSFYRVMNTEAFF
clone_size: NA; d_call: NA; j_call: TRBJ1-2; v_call: TRBV5-4; cdr3_nt: TGTGCCAGCATGGATGTTCGCGACCGACAGGGCTACACCTTC; cdr3_aa: CASMDVRDRQGYTF
clone_size: NA; d_call: TRBD2; j_call: TRBJ2-3; v_call: TRBV11-3; cdr3_nt: TGTGCCAGCAGCCTCTCGGCAGCGGGGGGCACAGATACGCAGTATTTT; cdr3_aa: CASSLSAAGGTDTQYF
clone_size: NA; d_call: TRBD1; j_call: TRBJ2-7; v_call: TRBV6-5; cdr3_nt: TGTGCCAGCAGTTTGACCTGGGGACAGGACTACGAGCAGTACTTC; cdr3_aa: CASSLTWGQDYEQYF
clone_size: NA; d_call: NA; j_call: TRBJ2-1; v_call: TRBV27; cdr3_nt: TGTGCCAGCACCCCAAACTCGTGGGTTTTCTATGAGCAGTTCTTC; cdr3_aa: CASTPNSWVFYEQFF
clone_size: NA; d_call: NA; j_call: TRBJ2-7; v_call: TRBV7-2; cdr3_nt: TGTGCCAGCAGCTCCTCAGGGTTCTACGAGCAGTACTTC; cdr3_aa: CASSSSGFYEQYF
clone_size: NA; d_call: TRBD1; j_call: TRBJ1-1; v_call: TRBV6-5; cdr3_nt: TGTGCCAGCAGGCGGACAGGGTTGTCTAACACTGAAGCTTTCTTT; cdr3_aa: CASRRTGLSNTEAFF
clone_size: few; d_call: NA; j_call: TRBJ2-5; v_call: TRBV10-3; cdr3_nt: TGTGCCATCAGTGAGTACCAAGAGACCCAGTACTTC; cdr3_aa: CAISEYQETQYF
clone_size: few; d_call: NA; j_call: TRBJ1-1; v_call: TRBV30; cdr3_nt: TGTGCCTGGAGTGTACTAGGTACTGACATGAACACTGAAGCTTTCTTT; cdr3_aa: CAWSVLGTDMNTEAFF